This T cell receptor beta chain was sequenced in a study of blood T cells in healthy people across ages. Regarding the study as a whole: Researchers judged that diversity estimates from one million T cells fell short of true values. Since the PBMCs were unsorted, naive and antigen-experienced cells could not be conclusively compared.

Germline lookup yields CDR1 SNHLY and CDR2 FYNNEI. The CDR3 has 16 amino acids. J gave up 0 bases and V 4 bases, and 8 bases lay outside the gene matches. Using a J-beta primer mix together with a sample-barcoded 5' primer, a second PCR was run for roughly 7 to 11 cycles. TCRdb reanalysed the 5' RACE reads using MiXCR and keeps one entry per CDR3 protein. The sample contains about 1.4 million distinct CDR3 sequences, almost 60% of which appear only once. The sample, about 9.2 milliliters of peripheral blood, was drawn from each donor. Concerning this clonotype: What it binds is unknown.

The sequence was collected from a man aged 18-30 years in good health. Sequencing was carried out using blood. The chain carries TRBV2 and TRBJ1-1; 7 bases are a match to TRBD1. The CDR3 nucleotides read TGTGCCAGCAGTGGGCAGGGGGTGGCTATGAACACTGAAGCTTTCTTT. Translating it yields CASSGQGVAMNTEAFF. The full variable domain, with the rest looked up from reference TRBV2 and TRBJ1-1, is EPEVTQTPSHQVTQMGQEVILRCVPISNHLYFYWYRQILGQKVEFLVSFYNNEISEKSEIFDDQFSVERPDGSNFTLKIRSTKLEDSAMYFCASSGQGVAMNTEAFFGQGTRLTVV.